Sequencing of this T cell receptor beta chain was carried out in a study of graft-versus-host responses after intestinal transplantation. For the study at large: Isolated intestinal, liver-intestinal, or multivisceral transplants were what recipients had. Induction using anti-thymocyte globulin, followed by tacrolimus and steroids for two to three years, was given to all recipients. Study results and limitations: Peak circulating GvH clone levels were associated with early post-transplant HvG declines. Recipient-marrow GvH clones were detected, some having first appeared in ileum or blood.

Of note for this clone: The antigen is unknown.

Germline CDR1 and CDR2: LGHNA and YNFKEQ. Deletions cut 1 base from V and 4 bases from J, with 14 bases between. The CDR3 is 16 amino acids. The table came from immunoSEQ multiplex PCR; TCRdb's copy has only in-frame clones and leaves some out. The table has more than 80,000 clones, under 85% seen once; the top ten hold about a sixth. The sequence came from a human donor who received an intestinal transplant. The chain employs TRBV4-2 and TRBJ1-3; D call uncertain. Sequenced here: unstimulated CD8+ T cells sorted from spleen or lymph node cells, sampled before intestinal transplant. The CDR3: CASSQVPRAFGNTIYF. In nucleotides, the CDR3 is TGTGCCAGCAGCCAAGTCCCGAGGGCCTTCGGAAACACCATATATTTT.